This T cell receptor beta chain stems from a study of beta chain features in type 1 diabetes (dated by TCRdb to the late 2010s). In the study overall: Mean age, gender distribution, total cell number and subset yield were not different between patients and healthy donors. A total of about 100,000,000 sorted cells were examined across all samples, and RNA yield correlated strongly with the number of cells per subset. Regulatory and stem cell-like memory subsets were isolated from only 8 patients and about eight healthy donors, whereas naive and central memory subsets came from all 30 or so donors. The study compared TCRB repertoires of sorted circulating CD4+ T cell subsets between recently diagnosed type 1 diabetes patients and matched healthy donors.

About this clone: It lacks a known antigen. No much larger clonotype is one base removed from it; base qualities were not supplied.

The High Capacity cDNA Reverse Transcription Kit was used to reverse transcribe all of the isolated RNA, meaning that expressed TCRB transcripts were what got sequenced. Deep immunoSEQ sequencing was performed on naive, central memory and regulatory T cell samples, with an average of about 3.57 million total reads per sample. After sorted cells were lysed in RLT buffer, RNA was extracted with DNase-treated RNeasy Micro or Mini kits, with the choice depending on cell number. To prevent cross-contamination, each cell subset was processed individually, whereas patient and healthy donor samples were processed jointly. Using the immunoSEQ multiplex PCR, TCRB sequences were amplified from cDNA into 87-bp fragments spanning the CDR3 region. The amplicons were sequenced using the Illumina HiSeq platform. As for the original processing: Synthetic template baselines were used to correct PCR bias computationally, reads within Hamming distance 2 were collapsed together, and singletons that could not be merged were discarded. Reads were aligned against IMGT to assign V, D and J genes, CDR3 length and insertions or deletions at six rearrangement sites. Within each subset, clonotype counts were normalized to the number of sorted cells before true diversity and Gini coefficients were calculated with the tcR R package. The overlap coefficient, calculated on TCRB nucleotide sequences, was used to quantify repertoire sharing. Out-of-frame TCRB sequences from naive cells were analyzed as a proxy for the pre-selection repertoire. What TCRdb holds here is the immuneACCESS table cut down to in-frame rearrangements. Part of the clones is not present; checked against another copy, under half of the missing clones reflect an unresolved V gene, and the others are unexplained. V and J calls plus clone size are reproduced from that table; the DNA served to infer D and trimming. The sample table shows hundreds of thousands of clones, and 11% to 15% are seen once. Nearly 0.04% of the sample is in the top ten clones.

From each donor, a single peripheral blood sample of 100 to 150 mL on average was drawn into heparinised tubes. A BD FACSAria II was used to sort naive, central memory, regulatory and stem cell-like memory CD4+ T cells with a panel that included CD45RO, CCR7, CD25, CD127, CD95 and CD27. Purity was above 95% for every sorted population. PBMCs were isolated right away by Lymphoprep density gradient centrifugation and were stained directly, without culture. Samples were stained and sorted in pairs, with one healthy donor and one patient per experiment, so that batch effects were minimized. According to the germline V gene, CDR1 reads ENHRY and CDR2 reads SYGVKD. The V end loses 1 base and the J end loses 10 bases, and a stretch of 11 bases separates them. From cysteine to phenylalanine, the CDR3 is 13 amino acids long. Just the 39-base CDR3 DNA is kept, in frame starting at base 1. The full study reports these points: A moderate but significant shortening of TCRB CDR3 length was observed in type 1 diabetes patients in all four CD4+ subsets. Because cDNA rather than genomic DNA was sequenced, highly expressing activated cells could have been over-represented, although no difference in activation and CD3 levels was found between groups. Shorter templates might be favored by PCR, yet because patient and control samples were amplified and corrected together, any such skew would affect both groups equally. At VDJ recombination sites, patients with type 1 diabetes made fewer insertions and deleted more nucleotides, a pattern implying thymic rearrangement abnormalities. Naive, central memory and regulatory TCRB repertoires appeared more similar among patients than among healthy donors. Because small numbers of individuals were included in the HLA sub-analyses, any influence of HLA type on TCRB rearrangement was left unresolved.

The rearranged chain carries TRBV10-3 and TRBJ2-1; TRBD1 is a weak D gene call, 5 bases matching. This TCR was recovered from a man aged 18 to 30 with type 1 diabetes. Sequencing was carried out using naive CD4+ T cells from blood. Taken with the paper, the label for cell subset or site translates to: true naive CD4+ T cells. The nucleotides are TGTGCCATCAGTGAGTTTCAGGGCGGAGAGCAGTTCTTC. It codes for CAISEFQGGEQFF.